Each of the 6 T cell receptor beta chains below was sequenced from the same sample in a study of OX40 agonist ivuxolimab in advanced cancers. Libraries were prepared by immunoSEQ multiplex PCR; TCRdb keeps only in-frame clonotypes and omits some of them. The sample carries about 45,000 clones, approximately 80% recorded once. Sequencing was performed on CD4+ or CD8+ T cells sorted from blood, taken in a trial of the OX40 agonist ivuxolimab. Receptor source: an adult with an advanced solid tumor such as melanoma, head and neck, liver or kidney cancer.

This chain connects TRBV12-5 to TRBJ2-5; maybe TRBD1 (6 bases). The germline gives CDR1 LGHNT, CDR2 FRNRAP. V was pared by 1 base and J by 4 bases, with 13 bases between. This CDR3 is 15 amino acids long. The CDR3 DNA sequence: TGTGCTAGTGGTTTGGGACAGACAGGAGGAGAGACCCAGTACTTC. Amino acid sequence: CASGLGQTGGETQYF.

The sample holds one count of this clone. This chain uses TRBV11-2 with TRBJ1-4; D gene uncertain. Trimming left V 3 bases short and J 0 bases short, with 5 bases between. The CDR3 is 14 residues long. Germline CDR1 reads SGHAT; CDR2 reads FQNNGV. CDR3 coding DNA: TGTGCCAGCAGCTTCAGCCCAACTAATGAAAAACTGTTTTTT. It is translated as CASSFSPTNEKLFF. Full variable domain (missing parts from reference TRBV11-2 and TRBJ1-4): EAGVAQSPRYKIIEKRQSVAFWCNPISGHATLYWYQQILGQGPKLLIQFQNNGVVDDSQLPKDRFSAERLKGVDSTLKIQPAKLEDSAVYLCASSFSPTNEKLFFGSGTQLSVL.

The gene calls are TRBV30 and TRBJ1-4, with 7 bases identical to TRBD1. The CDR3 is 13 residues long. Germline CDR1 is GTSNPN and CDR2 is SVGIG (reference sequence). V shed 4 bases and J 4 bases; nucleotides not matched to a gene: 3. As DNA, the CDR3 is TGTGCCTGGACCGGGACAGATAATGAAAAACTGTTTTTT. Protein product: CAWTGTDNEKLFF.

This clone was seen only a few times. The DNA of the CDR3 is TGTGCGACCGACGGGGCGGGAGCTGGGTACGAGCAGTACTTC. Its protein is CATDGAGAGYEQYF. The chain joins TRBV28 to TRBJ2-7; 7 bases align to TRBD2. CDR1 and CDR2 from the germline V gene are MDHEN and SYDVKM. The CDR3 contains 14 residues.

The rearrangement joins TRBV10-2 to TRBJ2-7, with 9 bases lining up with TRBD2. Germline CDR1 reads WSHSY; CDR2 reads SAAADI. Trimming removed 4 bases from V and 0 bases from J; junction bases left unmatched: 4. The CDR3 extends over 15 amino acids. CDR3 in amino acids: CASSGSGSLSYEQYF. CDR3 sequence (DNA): TGCGCCAGCAGTGGTAGCGGGAGTCTCTCCTACGAGCAGTACTTC.

The chain combines TRBV7-2 with TRBJ1-3; no clear D. This CDR3 is 17 amino acids long. Trimming removed 3 bases at V and 2 bases at J, with 17 bases between. Germline V CDR1 and CDR2: SGHTA, FQGNSA. The CDR3 region is CASSFGFTLLAGNTIYF. The CDR3 region has the DNA TGTGCCAGCAGCTTCGGATTTACTCTTCTAGCTGGAAACACCATATATTTT. The full variable domain, completed using reference TRBV7-2 and TRBJ1-3, is GAGVSQSPSNKVTEKGKDVELRCDPISGHTALYWYRQSLGQGLEFLIYFQGNSAPDKSGLPSDRFSAERTGGSVSTLTIQRTQQEDSAVYLCASSFGFTLLAGNTIYFGEGSWLTVV.